This TCR beta chain was obtained from a study of human T cells and chemical hapten exposure. Points from the study as a whole: Sensitization with DPC brought no change to TCRs above 1 in 1000 in frequency.

It was the library that attached unique molecular identifiers to individual cDNA molecules. Authors' methods: Samples ranged from roughly 20,000 to 750,000 TCRs, with a median of roughly 93,000. TCRdb redid the calling of the 5' RACE reads with MiXCR, one entry per CDR3 protein. V and J calls and clone size were set by TCRdb, not the authors. The table lists approximately 110,000 distinct CDR3 sequences, approximately 19% of them singletons. RNA extraction used unfractionated whole blood as the source of total RNA. On this clonotype: As yet, its antigen is unknown.

Looked up from germline, CDR1 is SGHVS and CDR2 is FQNEAQ. With 5 bases removed from V and 5 bases from J, the gap between germline ends came to 19 bases. CDR3 size: 15 residues. The source is a human donor in good health. The chain couples TRBV7-8 to TRBJ2-7, with D perhaps TRBD2 (5 bases). CDR3 amino acids: CASSPRARPRDEQYF. CDR3 DNA: TGTGCCAGCAGCCCACGGGCTAGGCCGAGGGACGAGCAGTACTTC.